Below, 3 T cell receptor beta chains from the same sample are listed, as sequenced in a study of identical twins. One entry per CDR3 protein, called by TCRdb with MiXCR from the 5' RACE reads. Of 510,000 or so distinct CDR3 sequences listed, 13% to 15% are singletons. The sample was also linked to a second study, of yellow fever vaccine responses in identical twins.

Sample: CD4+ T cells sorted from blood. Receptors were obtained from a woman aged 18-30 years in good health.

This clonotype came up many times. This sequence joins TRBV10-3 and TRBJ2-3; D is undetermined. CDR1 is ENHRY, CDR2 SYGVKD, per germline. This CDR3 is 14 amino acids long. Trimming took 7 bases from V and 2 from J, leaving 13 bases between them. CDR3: CAITRNPTTDTQYF. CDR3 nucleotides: TGTGCCATCACAAGGAATCCCACCACAGATACGCAGTATTTT.

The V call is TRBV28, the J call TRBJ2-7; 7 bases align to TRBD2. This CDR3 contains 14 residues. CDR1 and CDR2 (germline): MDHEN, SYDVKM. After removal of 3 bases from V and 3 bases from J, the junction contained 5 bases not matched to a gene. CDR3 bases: TGTGCCAGCAGTTTGGGGACTAAACTCTACGAGCAGTACTTC. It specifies CASSLGTKLYEQYF. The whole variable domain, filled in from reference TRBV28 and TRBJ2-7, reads DVKVTQSSRYLVKRTGEKVFLECVQDMDHENMFWYRQDPGLGLRLIYFSYDVKMKEKGDIPEGYSVSREKKERFSLILESASTNQTSMYLCASSLGTKLYEQYFGPGTRLTVT.

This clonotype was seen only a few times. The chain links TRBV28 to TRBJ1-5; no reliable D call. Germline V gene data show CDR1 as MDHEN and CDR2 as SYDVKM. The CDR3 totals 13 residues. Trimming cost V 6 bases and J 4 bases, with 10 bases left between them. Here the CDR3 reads CASRYYSNQPQHF. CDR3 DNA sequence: TGTGCCAGCAGGTATTACAGTAATCAGCCCCAGCATTTT.